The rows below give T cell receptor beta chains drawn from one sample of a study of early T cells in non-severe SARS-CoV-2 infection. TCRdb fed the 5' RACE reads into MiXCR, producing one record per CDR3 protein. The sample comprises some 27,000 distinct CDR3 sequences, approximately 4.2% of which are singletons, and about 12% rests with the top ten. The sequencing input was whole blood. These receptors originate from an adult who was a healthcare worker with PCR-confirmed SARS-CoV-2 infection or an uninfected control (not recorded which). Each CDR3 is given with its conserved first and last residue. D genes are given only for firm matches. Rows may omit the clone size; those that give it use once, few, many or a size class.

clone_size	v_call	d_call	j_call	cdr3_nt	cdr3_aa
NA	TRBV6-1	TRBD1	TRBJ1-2	TGTGCCAGCACCGCCGGGCAGGGGGCGCGGAGCTACACCTTC	CASTAGQGARSYTF
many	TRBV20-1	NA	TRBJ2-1	TGCAGTGCTTGCTCCATTGAGGGGACACTCTCGAGCTCCTACAATGAGCAGTTCTTC	CSACSIEGTLSSSYNEQFF
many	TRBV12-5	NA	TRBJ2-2	TGTGCTAGTGGTTTGATTCAAGGCGAGAACACCGGGGAGCTGTTTTTT	CASGLIQGENTGELFF
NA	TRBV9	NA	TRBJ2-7	TGTGCCAGCAGCGTTTCCTCAGGGGCCTCCTACGAGCAGTACTTC	CASSVSSGASYEQYF
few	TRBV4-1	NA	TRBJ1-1	TGCGCCAGCAGCCACTTACCGGGGGCGAGGACTGAAGCTTTCTTT	CASSHLPGARTEAFF
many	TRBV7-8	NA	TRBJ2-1	TGTGCCAGCAGCCTTCAGACTAAAGCGGGCAATGAGCAGTTCTTC	CASSLQTKAGNEQFF
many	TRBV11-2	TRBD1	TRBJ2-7	TGTGCCAGCAGCCCTTTGGGCAGGGGGCGCTTATACGAGCAGTACTTC	CASSPLGRGRLYEQYF
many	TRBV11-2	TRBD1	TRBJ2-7	TGTGCCAGCAGCTTAGCGGCGACAGGGCTTTACGAGCAGTACTTC	CASSLAATGLYEQYF
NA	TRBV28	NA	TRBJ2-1	TGTGCCAGCCTAGAAAGTACAGGGCGTGGGGAGCAGTTCTTC	CASLESTGRGEQFF
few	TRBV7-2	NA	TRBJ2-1	TGTGCCAGCAGCTTTCTGCAGGGTAGCCCCTACAATGAGCAGTTCTTC	CASSFLQGSPYNEQFF
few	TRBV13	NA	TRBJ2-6	TGTGCCAGCAGCTTGGCATCTGGGGCCAACGTCCTGACTTTC	CASSLASGANVLTF
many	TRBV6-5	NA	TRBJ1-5	TGTGCCAGCAGTTACCGGGGGCCCCAGCAGCCCCAGCATTTT	CASSYRGPQQPQHF
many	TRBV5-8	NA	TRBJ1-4	TGTGCCAGCAGCTTGTCGGTGACAGCTTATAATGAAAAACTGTTTTTT	CASSLSVTAYNEKLFF
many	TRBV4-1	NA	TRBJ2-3	TGCGCCAGCAACTCGGGACTGCTCACAGATACGCAGTATTTT	CASNSGLLTDTQYF
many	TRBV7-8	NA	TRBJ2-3	TGTGCCAGCACCCTATTCGATACGCAGTATTTT	CASTLFDTQYF
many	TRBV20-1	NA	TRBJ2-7	TGCAGTGCTAGGAAATCGGGACTCCGGTACGAGCAGTACTTC	CSARKSGLRYEQYF
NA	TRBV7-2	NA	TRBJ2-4	TGTGCCAGCAGCTTACGGATGTTAACCATTCAGTACTTC	CASSLRMLTIQYF
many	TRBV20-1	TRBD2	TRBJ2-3	TGCAGTGCCAAATCTGAAGCGGGAGAAGGCACAGATACGCAGTATTTT	CSAKSEAGEGTDTQYF
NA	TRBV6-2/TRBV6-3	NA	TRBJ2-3	TGTGCCAGCAGTTTCTTTGCGGGTAGGAGCACAGATACGCAGTATTTT	CASSFFAGRSTDTQYF
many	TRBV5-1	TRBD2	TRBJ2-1	TGCGCCAGCAGCTATCAACGAGCGGGAGGTGTGGATGAGCAGTTCTTC	CASSYQRAGGVDEQFF
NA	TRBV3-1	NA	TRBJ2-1	TGTGCCAGCAGCCAGCAGGGTCTCACGTATGAGCAGTTCTTC	CASSQQGLTYEQFF
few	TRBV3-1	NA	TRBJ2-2	TGTGCCAGCAGCCGAATACGCAGGGGCGGGGAGCTGTTTTTT	CASSRIRRGGELFF
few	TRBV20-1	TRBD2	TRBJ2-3	TGCAGTGCTAGAGATCGACCAGCGGGGGCGGGTACGCAGTATTTT	CSARDRPAGAGTQYF